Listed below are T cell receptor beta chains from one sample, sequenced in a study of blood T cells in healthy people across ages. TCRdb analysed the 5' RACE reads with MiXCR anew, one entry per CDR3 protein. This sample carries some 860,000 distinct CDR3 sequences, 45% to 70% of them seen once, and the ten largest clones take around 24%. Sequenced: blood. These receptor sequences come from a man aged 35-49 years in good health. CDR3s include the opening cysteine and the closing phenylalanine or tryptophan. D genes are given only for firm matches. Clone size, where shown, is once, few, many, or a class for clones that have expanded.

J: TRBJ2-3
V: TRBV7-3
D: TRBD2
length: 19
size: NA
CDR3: CASSLSQAGDPTSTDTQYF
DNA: TGTGCCAGCAGCTTATCCCAAGCGGGGGATCCAACTAGCACAGATACGCAGTATTTT

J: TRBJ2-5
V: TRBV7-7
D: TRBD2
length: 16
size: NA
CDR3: CASSQGTSGRGETQYF
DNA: TGTGCTAGCAGCCAGGGGACTAGCGGACGTGGGGAGACCCAGTACTTC

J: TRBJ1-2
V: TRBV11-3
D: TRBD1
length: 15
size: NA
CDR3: CASSFGTGGPRGYTF
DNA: TGTGCCAGCAGCTTTGGGACAGGGGGTCCCCGCGGCTACACCTTC

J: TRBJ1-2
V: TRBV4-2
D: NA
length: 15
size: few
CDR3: CASSQESSTNYGYTF
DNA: TGTGCCAGCAGCCAAGAGAGTTCAACTAACTATGGCTACACCTTC

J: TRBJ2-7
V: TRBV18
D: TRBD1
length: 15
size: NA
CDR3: CASSPRQGTEYEQYF
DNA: TGTGCCAGCTCACCTAGACAGGGGACGGAGTATGAGCAGTACTTC

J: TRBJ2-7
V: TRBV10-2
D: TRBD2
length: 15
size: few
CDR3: CASSGLAGGGNEQYF
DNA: TGCGCCAGCAGTGGACTAGCGGGAGGAGGCAACGAGCAGTACTTC

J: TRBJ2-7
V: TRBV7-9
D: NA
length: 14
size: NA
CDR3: CASSLAGRNYEQYF
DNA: TGTGCCAGCAGCTTAGCGGGGCGGAACTACGAGCAGTACTTC

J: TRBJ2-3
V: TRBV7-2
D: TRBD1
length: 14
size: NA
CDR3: CASSTTTGASPQYF
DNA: TGTGCCAGCAGCACAACGACAGGGGCTTCGCCGCAGTATTTT

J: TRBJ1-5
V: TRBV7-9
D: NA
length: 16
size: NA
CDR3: CASSPGVTVSNQPQHF
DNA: TGTGCCAGCAGCCCGGGGGTGACAGTCAGCAATCAGCCCCAGCATTTT

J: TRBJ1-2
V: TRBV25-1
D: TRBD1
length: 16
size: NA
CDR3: CASSEVRGRAKVGYTF
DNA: TGTGCCAGCAGTGAAGTGAGGGGGCGGGCTAAGGTTGGCTACACCTTC

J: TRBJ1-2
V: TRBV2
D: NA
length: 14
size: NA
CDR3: CASSEGSGNYGYTF
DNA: TGTGCCAGCAGTGAGGGGTCAGGGAACTATGGCTACACCTTC